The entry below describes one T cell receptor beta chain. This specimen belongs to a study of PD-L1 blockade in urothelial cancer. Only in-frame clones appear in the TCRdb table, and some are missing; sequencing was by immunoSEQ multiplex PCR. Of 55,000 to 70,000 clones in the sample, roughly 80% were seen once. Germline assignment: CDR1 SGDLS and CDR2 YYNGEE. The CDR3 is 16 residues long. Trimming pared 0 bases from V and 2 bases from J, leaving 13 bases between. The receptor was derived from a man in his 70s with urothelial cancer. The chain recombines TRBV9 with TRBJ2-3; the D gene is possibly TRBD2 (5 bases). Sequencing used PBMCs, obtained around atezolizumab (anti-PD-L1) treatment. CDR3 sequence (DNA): TGTGCCAGCAGCGTAGTCGGAGGCGGCTACACAGATACGCAGTATTTT. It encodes CASSVVGGGYTDTQYF.